Each of the 22 T cell receptor beta chains below was sequenced from the same sample in a study of shared clonotypes between healthy human individuals. Sequencing was performed with immunoSEQ multiplex PCR; in TCRdb, only in-frame clones are kept and a portion is missing. The data show about 1.5 million clones, 98% seen once. The sample taken for sequencing was naive CD4+ T cells sorted from blood. Subset: CD45RA+ positively selected. These receptors all come from a man younger than 40 in good health.

The chain uses TRBV11-2 and TRBJ2-5; D remains unclear. The V and J ends lost 2 bases and 2 bases respectively, with 9 bases between them. The CDR3 sequence is 14 residues long. CDR1 and CDR2 (germline): SGHAT, FQNNGV. CDR3 nucleotide sequence: TGTGCCAGCAGCTTAACCGTGGGGCAAGAGACCCAGTACTTC. Protein sequence: CASSLTVGQETQYF.

The genes are TRBV5-5 and TRBJ1-5; D uncertain. Germline loops: CDR1 SGHKS, CDR2 YYEKEE (reference sequence). V was trimmed by 2 bases and J by 0 bases, leaving 9 bases between them. This CDR3 contains 15 residues. The CDR3 reads CASSFWQDSNQPQHF. CDR3 coding DNA: TGTGCCAGCAGCTTCTGGCAGGATAGCAATCAGCCCCAGCATTTT. Full variable domain (rest looked up from reference TRBV5-5 and TRBJ1-5): DAGVTQSPTHLIKTRGQQVTLRCSPISGHKSVSWYQQVLGQGPQFIFQYYEKEERGRGNFPDRFSARQFPNYSSELNVNALLLGDSALYLCASSFWQDSNQPQHFGDGTRLSIL.

The rearrangement uses TRBV6-6 and TRBJ2-7, with a weak D call TRBD2 (5 bases). The CDR3 sequence is 15 residues long. Looked up from germline, CDR1 is MNHNY and CDR2 is SVGAGI (reference sequence). V lost 6 bases to trimming and J lost 6 bases, with 21 bases between them. The CDR3 loop is CASSYDTLGVGEQYF. CDR3 sequence (DNA): TGTGCCAGCAGCTACGATACTCTCGGGGTAGGCGAGCAGTACTTC.

This rearrangement joins TRBV5-1 to TRBJ1-4; 9 bases are a match to TRBD1. The CDR3 has 17 residues. Germline CDR1 reads SGHRS; CDR2 reads YFSETQ. With 3 bases clipped from V and 7 bases from J, the junction kept 13 bases outside the gene matches. Here the CDR3 DNA reads TGCGCCAGCAGCTACCGTCCCTCCGGGACAGGGAGTGAAAAACTGTTTTTT. It is translated as CASSYRPSGTGSEKLFF.

The rearrangement joins TRBV10-3 to TRBJ1-2; TRBD1 is a possible D gene (5 bases). V was cut by 3 bases and J by 8 bases, with 13 bases left in between. This CDR3 comprises 13 residues. Per germline, CDR1 ENHRY and CDR2 SYGVKD. The CDR3 reads CAISDGDRRGYTF. The CDR3 DNA reads TGTGCCATCAGTGATGGGGACCGGCGGGGCTACACCTTC.

This chain connects TRBV9 to TRBJ2-1; D is unresolved. The V end lost 0 bases, the J end lost 6 bases, and 13 bases lay between the germline ends. Germline V gene sequence: CDR1 SGDLS, CDR2 YYNGEE. This CDR3 has 15 residues. The CDR3 DNA is TGTGCCAGCAGCGTAGTACCACTGCTGGTCAATGAGCAGTTCTTC. It encodes CASSVVPLLVNEQFF.

V gene TRBV25-1 combines with J gene TRBJ1-4; TRBD1 is a possible D gene (5 bases). Germline assignment: CDR1 MGHDK and CDR2 SYGVNS. V was trimmed by 1 base and J by 6 bases, leaving 9 bases between them. The CDR3 consists of 14 residues. The CDR3 sequence: CASSEFGGYEKLFF. Here the CDR3 DNA reads TGTGCCAGCAGTGAATTCGGGGGGTATGAAAAACTGTTTTTT.

About this clone: The sample holds other DNA sequences that translate to the same CDR3. V gene TRBV5-1 combines with J gene TRBJ2-1; 13 positions agree with TRBD2. There are 15 residues in the CDR3. Germline trimming cut 4 bases from V and 6 bases from J; bases unmatched to any gene: 4. CDR1 is SGHRS and CDR2 is YFSETQ in the germline V gene. For the CDR3, the DNA is TGCGCCAGCAGCCCGGGACTAGCGGGACGCAATGAGCAGTTCTTC. Translated: CASSPGLAGRNEQFF.

The CDR3 DNA reads TGCGCCAGCAGCCGGCCTGAGGGGGCAGGGACTCTTACCTACGAGCAGTACTTC. It specifies CASSRPEGAGTLTYEQYF. The chain links TRBV4-1 to TRBJ2-7; possible D gene TRBD1, 7 bases. The V end was cut by 4 bases, the J end by 2 bases, with 24 bases between. This CDR3 has 18 residues. Germline loops: CDR1 MGHRA, CDR2 YSYEKL.

This clone came up a few times. Within the sample, other DNA sequences also encode this same CDR3. This chain joins TRBV7-2 and TRBJ2-5; D gene unclear. This CDR3 is 13 amino acids long. Trimming took off 0 bases at V and 2 bases at J, with 4 bases between the two ends. CDR1 SGHTA and CDR2 FQGNSA come from the germline V gene. The CDR3 coding sequence is TGTGCCAGCAGCTTAGCTAGACAAGAGACCCAGTACTTC. It codes for CASSLARQETQYF. The whole variable domain, remainder taken from reference TRBV7-2 and TRBJ2-5, is GAGVSQSPSNKVTEKGKDVELRCDPISGHTALYWYRQSLGQGLEFLIYFQGNSAPDKSGLPSDRFSAERTGGSVSTLTIQRTQQEDSAVYLCASSLARQETQYFGPGTRLLVL.

This chain joins TRBV10-2 and TRBJ2-1; tentatively, D is TRBD1 (6 bases). Germline V lookup: CDR1 WSHSY, CDR2 SAAADI. CDR3 length: 16 amino acids. V dropped 0 bases and J dropped 2 bases, with 11 bases sitting between them. CDR3 loop: CASSESYRATYNEQFF. Written as DNA, the CDR3 is TGCGCCAGCAGTGAGTCCTACAGGGCTACCTACAATGAGCAGTTCTTC.

CDR3 sequence: CASSPVGQLNTEAFF. Written as DNA, the CDR3 is TGCGCCAGCAGCCCGGTGGGACAGCTTAACACTGAAGCTTTCTTT. The chain has TRBV5-1 and TRBJ1-1, with TRBD1 identical over 7 bases. CDR1 is SGHRS and CDR2 is YFSETQ in the germline V gene. The J segment lost 2 bases and the V segment lost 4 bases, leaving 8 bases of the junction unmatched. This CDR3 contains 15 residues.

The chain combines TRBV5-4 with TRBJ2-4, with D unresolved. This CDR3 contains 12 residues. Germline V gives CDR1 SGHNT, CDR2 YYREEE (reference sequence). The V and J ends lost 2 bases and 8 bases respectively, with 8 bases between them. CDR3 nucleotides: TGTGCCAGCAGCTTAGAGCGTGACATTCAGTACTTC. This encodes CASSLERDIQYF.

Comment on this clone: Other DNA sequences in the same sample also yield this CDR3. The CDR3 here is CASSPSGSSYEQYF. The CDR3 region has the DNA TGTGCCAGCAGTCCGAGCGGGAGCTCCTACGAGCAGTACTTC. The chain links TRBV5-4 to TRBJ2-7; 8 positions agree with TRBD2. This CDR3 has 14 amino acids. Germline CDR1 reads SGHNT; CDR2 reads YYREEE (reference sequence). J was trimmed by 0 bases and V by 5 bases; bases with no gene match: 4.

The rearrangement links TRBV6-6 to TRBJ1-2, with a tentative D call TRBD1 (5 bases). This CDR3 has 13 residues. Germline values: CDR1 MNHNY, CDR2 SVGAGI (reference sequence). Trimming removed 4 bases from V and 3 bases from J, with 9 bases in between. In DNA, the CDR3 is TGTGCCAGCAGTTCGCTAGGGGACTATGGCTACACCTTC. Its protein is CASSSLGDYGYTF.

This clone has a single count. The rearrangement links TRBV7-2 to TRBJ2-1, with D perhaps matching TRBD1 (6 bases). The germline CDR1 and CDR2 sequences are SGHTA and FQGNSA. The V end lost 0 bases, the J end lost 0 bases, and 21 bases lay between the germline ends. The CDR3 runs to 20 residues. The CDR3 region has the DNA TGTGCCAGCAGCTTAGCCCAGAGACTTATGACAGGAAGCTCCTACAATGAGCAGTTCTTC. It encodes CASSLAQRLMTGSSYNEQFF.

Comment on this clone: Compared with germline, one end of the junction differs, possibly owing to a read error. The V and J genes are TRBV14 and TRBJ1-1; no definite D call. The CDR3 spans 15 residues. CDR1 is SGHDN, CDR2 FVKESK, per germline. The CDR3 spells CASSEDTVMYTEAFF. CDR3 bases: TGTGCCAGCAGCGAAGATACAGTTATGTACACTGAAGCTTTCTTT.

With regard to this clone: Other DNA sequences within the sample encode an identical CDR3. The rearrangement joins TRBV18 to TRBJ1-4; 10 nucleotides line up with TRBD1. The CDR3 sequence is 15 residues long. CDR1 is KGHSH and CDR2 is LQKENI in the germline V gene. V lost 0 bases and J lost 8; bases outside the gene matches: 3. This CDR3 reads CASSPPGTGVEKLFF. CDR3 DNA: TGTGCCAGCTCACCACCAGGGACAGGGGTCGAAAAACTGTTTTTT.

The V and J genes are TRBV4-1 and TRBJ1-5; no definite D call. The V and J ends lost 0 bases and 2 bases respectively, with 11 bases between them. Per germline, CDR1 MGHRA and CDR2 YSYEKL. This CDR3 is 16 amino acids long. The CDR3 DNA reads TGCGCCAGCAGCCAAGAGGGCCGCGGTGGCAATCAGCCCCAGCATTTT. Residues: CASSQEGRGGNQPQHF.

The gene calls are TRBV5-4 and TRBJ1-1, with D possibly TRBD1 on 6 matching bases. The germline V gene encodes CDR1 SGHNT and CDR2 YYREEE (reference sequence). Trimming took off 4 bases at V and 0 bases at J, with 16 bases between the two ends. This CDR3 spans 16 amino acids. CDR3 nucleotide sequence: TGTGCCAGCAGCCCCGGGACAACTTACATGAACACTGAAGCTTTCTTT. This translates into CASSPGTTYMNTEAFF.

This chain connects TRBV4-1 to TRBJ1-2, with 9 positions matching TRBD1. The CDR3 runs 15 residues. V shed 3 bases and J 7 bases; nucleotides not matched to a gene: 9. Per germline, CDR1 MGHRA and CDR2 YSYEKL. CDR3 sequence (DNA): TGCGCCAGCAGCCACCCGGGACAGGGAGTTGGTGGCTACACCTTC. The encoded protein is CASSHPGQGVGGYTF.

The chain combines TRBV10-3 with TRBJ1-1; no clear D gene. There are 13 residues in the CDR3. Looked up from germline, CDR1 is ENHRY and CDR2 is SYGVKD. V gave up 6 bases and J gave up 8 bases, with 16 bases separating them. The CDR3 loop reads CAIRGSGGLEAFF. The CDR3, as DNA: TGTGCCATCAGGGGGTCGGGAGGCTTGGAAGCTTTCTTT.